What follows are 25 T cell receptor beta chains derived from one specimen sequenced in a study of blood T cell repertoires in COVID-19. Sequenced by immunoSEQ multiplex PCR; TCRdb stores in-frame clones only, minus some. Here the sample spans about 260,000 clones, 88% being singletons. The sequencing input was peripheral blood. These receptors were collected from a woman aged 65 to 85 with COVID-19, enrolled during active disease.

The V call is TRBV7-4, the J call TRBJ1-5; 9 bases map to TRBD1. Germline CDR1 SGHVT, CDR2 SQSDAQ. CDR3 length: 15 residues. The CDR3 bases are TGTCCTGGGGATCCGGGACAGGGACAGTGGCAGCCCCAGCATTTT. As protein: CPGDPGQGQWQPQHF.

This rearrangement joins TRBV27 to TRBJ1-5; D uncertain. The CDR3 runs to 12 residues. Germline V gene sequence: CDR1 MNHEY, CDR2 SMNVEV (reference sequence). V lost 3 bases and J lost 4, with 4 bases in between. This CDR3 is CASSFLNQPQHF. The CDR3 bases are TGTGCCAGCAGTTTTTTAAATCAGCCCCAGCATTTT.

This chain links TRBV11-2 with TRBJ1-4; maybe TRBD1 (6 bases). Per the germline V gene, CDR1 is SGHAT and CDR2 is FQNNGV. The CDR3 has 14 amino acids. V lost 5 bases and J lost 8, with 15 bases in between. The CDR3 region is CASSQWDKSEKLFF. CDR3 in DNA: TGTGCCAGCAGCCAATGGGACAAGAGCGAAAAACTGTTTTTT.

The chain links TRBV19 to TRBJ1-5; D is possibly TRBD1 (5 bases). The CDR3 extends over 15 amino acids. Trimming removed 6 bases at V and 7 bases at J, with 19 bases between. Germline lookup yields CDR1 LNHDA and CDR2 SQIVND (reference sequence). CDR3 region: CASSGQGGGGQPQHF. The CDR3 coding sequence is TGTGCCAGTAGCGGTCAGGGCGGTGGGGGGCAGCCCCAGCATTTT. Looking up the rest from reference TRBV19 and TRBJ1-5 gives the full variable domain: DGGITQSPKYLFRKEGQNVTLSCEQNLNHDAMYWYRQDPGQGLRLIYYSQIVNDFQKGDIAEGYSVSREKKESFPLTVTSAQKNPTAFYLCASSGQGGGGQPQHFGDGTRLSIL.

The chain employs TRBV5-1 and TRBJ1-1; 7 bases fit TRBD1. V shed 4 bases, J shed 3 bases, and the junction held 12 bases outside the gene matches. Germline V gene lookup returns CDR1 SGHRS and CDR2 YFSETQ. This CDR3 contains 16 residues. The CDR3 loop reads CASSGPGQRVHTEAFF. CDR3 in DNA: TGCGCCAGCAGCGGACCGGGACAGAGGGTGCACACTGAAGCTTTCTTT.

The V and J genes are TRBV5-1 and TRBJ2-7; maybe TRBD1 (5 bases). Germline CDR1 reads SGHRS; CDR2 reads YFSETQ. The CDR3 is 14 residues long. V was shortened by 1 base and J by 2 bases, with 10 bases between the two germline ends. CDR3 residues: CASSLNRNAYEQYF. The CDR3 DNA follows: TGCGCCAGCAGCTTGAACAGGAATGCCTACGAGCAGTACTTC.

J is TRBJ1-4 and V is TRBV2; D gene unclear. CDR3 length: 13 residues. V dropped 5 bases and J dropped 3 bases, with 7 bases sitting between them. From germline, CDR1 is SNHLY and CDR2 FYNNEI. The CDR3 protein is CASSLRANEKLFF. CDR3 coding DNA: TGTGCCAGCAGTCTCCGGGCTAATGAAAAACTGTTTTTT.

The CDR3 sequence: CASSQGTPSGLGGNEQFF. CDR3 nucleotide sequence: TGCGCCAGCAGCCAAGGGACTCCTAGCGGCCTGGGGGGCAATGAGCAGTTCTTC. The genes are TRBV4-3 and TRBJ2-1, with 7 bases identical to TRBD2. Germline CDR1 reads LGHNA; CDR2 reads YSLEER. This CDR3 comprises 18 residues. V shed 1 base and J 6 bases; nucleotides not matched to a gene: 15.

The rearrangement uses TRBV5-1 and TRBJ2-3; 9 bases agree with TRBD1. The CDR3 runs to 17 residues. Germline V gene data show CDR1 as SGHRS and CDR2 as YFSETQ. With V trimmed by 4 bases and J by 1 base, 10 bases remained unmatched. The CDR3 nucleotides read TGCGCCAGCAGCCCCGGGGACAGGGCCCGCCGCACAGATACGCAGTATTTT. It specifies CASSPGDRARRTDTQYF.

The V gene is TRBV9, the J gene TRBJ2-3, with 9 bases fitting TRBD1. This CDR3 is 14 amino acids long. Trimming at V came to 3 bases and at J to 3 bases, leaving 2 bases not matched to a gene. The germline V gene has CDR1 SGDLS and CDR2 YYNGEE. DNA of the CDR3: TGTGCCAGCAGCGACAGGGGGCAGACAGATACGCAGTATTTT. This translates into CASSDRGQTDTQYF.

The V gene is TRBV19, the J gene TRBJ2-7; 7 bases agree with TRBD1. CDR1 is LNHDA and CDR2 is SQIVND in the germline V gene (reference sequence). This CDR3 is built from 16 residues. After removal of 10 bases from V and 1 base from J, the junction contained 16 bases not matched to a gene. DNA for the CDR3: TGTGCCACTTCGGGCATTGCGCTCAGGGGGTCCTACGAGCAGTACTTC. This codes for CATSGIALRGSYEQYF. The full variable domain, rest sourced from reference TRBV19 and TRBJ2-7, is DGGITQSPKYLFRKEGQNVTLSCEQNLNHDAMYWYRQDPGQGLRLIYYSQIVNDFQKGDIAEGYSVSREKKESFPLTVTSAQKNPTAFYLCATSGIALRGSYEQYFGPGTRLTVT.

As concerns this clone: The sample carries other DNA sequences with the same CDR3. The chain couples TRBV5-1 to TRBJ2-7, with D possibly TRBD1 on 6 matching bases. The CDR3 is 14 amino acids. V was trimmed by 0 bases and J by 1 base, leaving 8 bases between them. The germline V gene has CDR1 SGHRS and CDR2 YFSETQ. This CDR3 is CASSLGQESYEQYF. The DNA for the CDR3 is TGCGCCAGCAGCTTGGGACAGGAGTCCTACGAGCAGTACTTC.

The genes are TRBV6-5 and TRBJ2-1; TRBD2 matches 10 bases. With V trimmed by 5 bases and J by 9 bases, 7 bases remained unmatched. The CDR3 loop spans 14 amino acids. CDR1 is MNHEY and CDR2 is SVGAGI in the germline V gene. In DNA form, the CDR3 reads TGTGCCAGCAGTACCGGGACTAGCGTCGGTGAGCAGTTCTTC. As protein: CASSTGTSVGEQFF.

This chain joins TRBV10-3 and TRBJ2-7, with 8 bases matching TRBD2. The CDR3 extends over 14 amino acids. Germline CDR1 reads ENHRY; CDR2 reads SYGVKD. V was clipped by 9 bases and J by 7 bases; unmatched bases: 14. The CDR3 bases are TGTGCCATGAGGCCCGGGGGGGCAGAGAGTGAGCAGTACTTC. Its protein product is CAMRPGGAESEQYF.

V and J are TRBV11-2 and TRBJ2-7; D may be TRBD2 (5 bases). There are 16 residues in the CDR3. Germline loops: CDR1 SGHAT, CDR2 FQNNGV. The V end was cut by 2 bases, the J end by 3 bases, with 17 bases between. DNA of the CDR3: TGTGCCAGCAGCTTAAAGGCACTAGGAGAAGGCTACGAGCAGTACTTC. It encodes CASSLKALGEGYEQYF.

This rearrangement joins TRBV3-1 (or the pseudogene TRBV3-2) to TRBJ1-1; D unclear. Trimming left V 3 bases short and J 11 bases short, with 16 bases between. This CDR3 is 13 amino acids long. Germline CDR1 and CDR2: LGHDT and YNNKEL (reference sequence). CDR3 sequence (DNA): TGTGCCAGCAGCCACCCCGGGAACTCCGGGGCTTTCTTT. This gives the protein CASSHPGNSGAFF.

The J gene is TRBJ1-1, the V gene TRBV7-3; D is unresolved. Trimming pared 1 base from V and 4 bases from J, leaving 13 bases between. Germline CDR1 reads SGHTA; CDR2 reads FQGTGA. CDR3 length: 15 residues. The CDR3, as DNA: TGTGCCAGCAGCTTAAGTCCCGCAGGTCCCACTGAAGCTTTCTTT. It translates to CASSLSPAGPTEAFF.

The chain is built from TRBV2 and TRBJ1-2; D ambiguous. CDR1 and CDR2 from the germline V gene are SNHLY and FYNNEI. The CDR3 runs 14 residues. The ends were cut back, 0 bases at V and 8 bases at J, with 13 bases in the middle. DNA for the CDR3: TGTGCCAGCAGTGAAGCTCGAGCGACGAGGGGCTACACCTTC. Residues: CASSEARATRGYTF.

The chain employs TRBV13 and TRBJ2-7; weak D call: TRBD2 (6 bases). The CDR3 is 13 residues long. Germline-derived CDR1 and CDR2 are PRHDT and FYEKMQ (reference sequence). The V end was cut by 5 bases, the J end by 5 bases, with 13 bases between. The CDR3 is CASSPGTPNEQYF. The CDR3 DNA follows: TGTGCCAGCAGCCCGGGGACTCCCAACGAGCAGTACTTC.

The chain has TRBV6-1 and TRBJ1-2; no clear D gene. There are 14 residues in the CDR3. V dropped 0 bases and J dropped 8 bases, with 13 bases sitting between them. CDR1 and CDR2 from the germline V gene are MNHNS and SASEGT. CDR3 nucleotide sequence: TGTGCCAGCAGTGAAGCAGGTCTTCCGGAGGGCTACACCTTC. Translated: CASSEAGLPEGYTF.

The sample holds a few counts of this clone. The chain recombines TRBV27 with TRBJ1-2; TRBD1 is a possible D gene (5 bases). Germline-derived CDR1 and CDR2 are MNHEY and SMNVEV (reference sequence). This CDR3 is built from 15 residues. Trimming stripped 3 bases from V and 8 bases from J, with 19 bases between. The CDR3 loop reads CASSFGPGGAEGYTF. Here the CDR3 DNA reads TGTGCCAGCAGTTTTGGTCCCGGAGGGGCGGAGGGCTACACCTTC.

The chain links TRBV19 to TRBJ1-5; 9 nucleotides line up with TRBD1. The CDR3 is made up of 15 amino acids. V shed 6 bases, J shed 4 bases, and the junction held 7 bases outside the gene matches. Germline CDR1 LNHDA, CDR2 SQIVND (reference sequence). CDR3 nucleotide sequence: TGTGCCAGTAGCACGACAGGGGGACTAAATCAGCCCCAGCATTTT. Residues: CASSTTGGLNQPQHF. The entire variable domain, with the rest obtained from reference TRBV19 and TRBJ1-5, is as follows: DGGITQSPKYLFRKEGQNVTLSCEQNLNHDAMYWYRQDPGQGLRLIYYSQIVNDFQKGDIAEGYSVSREKKESFPLTVTSAQKNPTAFYLCASSTTGGLNQPQHFGDGTRLSIL.

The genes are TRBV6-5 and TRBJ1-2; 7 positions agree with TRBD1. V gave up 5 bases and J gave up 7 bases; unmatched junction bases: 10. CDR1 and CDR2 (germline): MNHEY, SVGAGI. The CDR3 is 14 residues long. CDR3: CASSRQGLTIGYTF. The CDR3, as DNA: TGTGCCAGCAGTCGACAGGGTCTAACTATTGGCTACACCTTC.

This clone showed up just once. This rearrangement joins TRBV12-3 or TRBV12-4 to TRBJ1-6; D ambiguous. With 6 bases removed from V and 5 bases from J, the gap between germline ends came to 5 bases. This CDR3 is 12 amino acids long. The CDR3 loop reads CASSRDNSPLHF. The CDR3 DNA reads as TGTGCCAGCAGCCGTGATAATTCACCCCTCCACTTT.

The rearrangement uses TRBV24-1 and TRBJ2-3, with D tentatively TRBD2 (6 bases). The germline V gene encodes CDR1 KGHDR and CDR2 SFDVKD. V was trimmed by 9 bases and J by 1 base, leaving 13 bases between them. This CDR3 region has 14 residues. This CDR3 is CATSRTGGTDTQYF. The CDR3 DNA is TGTGCCACCTCCCGGACGGGGGGCACAGATACGCAGTATTTT.